Listed below are T cell receptor beta chains from one sample, sequenced in a study of blood T cell repertoires in COVID-19. This table comes from immunoSEQ multiplex PCR, and its TCRdb copy is limited to in-frame clones, with some not included. This repertoire shows 130,000 or so clones, roughly 90% found once; its top ten account for roughly 2.2%. The sample taken for sequencing was peripheral blood. These receptors were obtained from a man aged 70-80 years with active COVID-19. Each CDR3 is given with its conserved first and last residue. Each record gives: J gene, clone size, V gene, D gene, CDR3 protein, CDR3 DNA. A D gene is named only where the DNA matches it firmly. Expanded clones are given a class, and other clones once, few, many or no size at all.

J: TRBJ1-2; size: few; V: TRBV7-9; D: TRBD1; CDR3: CASSFDRVYGYTF; DNA: TGTGCCAGCAGCTTCGACAGGGTCTATGGCTACACCTTC
J: TRBJ2-1; size: NA; V: TRBV2; D: NA; CDR3: CASSVDNVNEQFF; DNA: TGTGCCAGCAGTGTTGACAACGTTAATGAGCAGTTCTTC
J: TRBJ1-6; size: few; V: TRBV6-5; D: TRBD1; CDR3: CASSRRGSPLHF; DNA: TGTGCCAGCAGCCGCAGGGGGTCACCCCTCCACTTT
J: TRBJ1-2; size: NA; V: TRBV23-1; D: NA; CDR3: CASSQWSGEGYGYTF; DNA: TGCGCCAGCAGTCAATGGTCAGGGGAGGGCTATGGCTACACCTTC
J: TRBJ2-2; size: NA; V: TRBV6-5; D: TRBD1; CDR3: CASRRTGNTGELFF; DNA: TGTGCCAGCAGACGGACAGGGAACACCGGGGAGCTGTTTTTT
J: TRBJ2-3; size: NA; V: TRBV28; D: TRBD2; CDR3: CASSLASGSFGIGTDTQYF; DNA: TGTGCCAGCAGTTTGGCTAGCGGGAGTTTTGGGATTGGGACAGATACGCAGTATTTT
J: TRBJ2-1; size: NA; V: TRBV11-2; D: NA; CDR3: CASSSLSGFLYNEQFF; DNA: TGTGCCAGCAGCTCCCTGTCGGGGTTTCTGTACAATGAGCAGTTCTTC
J: TRBJ1-5; size: once; V: TRBV18; D: TRBD1; CDR3: CASSPRRGTDSNQPQHF; DNA: TGTGCCAGCTCACCACGACGCGGGACAGACAGCAATCAGCCCCAGCATTTT
J: TRBJ2-7; size: NA; V: TRBV15; D: NA; CDR3: CATSRDLSYEQYF; DNA: TGTGCCACCAGCAGAGATCTCTCGTACGAGCAGTACTTC
J: TRBJ2-5; size: NA; V: TRBV29-1; D: NA; CDR3: CSRAGRKTQYF; DNA: TGCAGCCGGGCGGGGAGGAAGACCCAGTACTTC
J: TRBJ2-1; size: NA; V: TRBV27; D: NA; CDR3: CASSSYLGWSSYNEQFF; DNA: TGTGCCAGCAGTTCGTACTTAGGCTGGAGCTCCTACAATGAGCAGTTCTTC
J: TRBJ2-1; size: NA; V: TRBV6-6; D: TRBD1; CDR3: CASRGRDRGREQFF; DNA: TGTGCCAGCAGGGGCCGGGACAGGGGGCGTGAGCAGTTCTTC
J: TRBJ2-7; size: NA; V: TRBV28; D: NA; CDR3: CASSWQTYEQYF; DNA: TGTGCCAGCAGTTGGCAAACCTACGAGCAGTACTTC
J: TRBJ1-1; size: NA; V: TRBV28; D: NA; CDR3: CASSSPLDTEAFF; DNA: TGTGCCAGCAGTTCCCCCCTCGACACTGAAGCTTTCTTT
J: TRBJ2-1; size: NA; V: TRBV28; D: NA; CDR3: CASSRRNEQFF; DNA: TGTGCCAGCAGCCGGAGGAATGAGCAGTTCTTC
J: TRBJ2-7; size: NA; V: TRBV6-2/TRBV6-3; D: NA; CDR3: CASSPLAPTSYEQYF; DNA: TGTGCCAGCAGTCCCCTAGCGCCTACCTCCTACGAGCAGTACTTC
J: TRBJ2-7; size: NA; V: TRBV27; D: NA; CDR3: CASSLLPGLAYEQYF; DNA: TGTGCCAGCAGTTTACTACCGGGACTGGCCTACGAGCAGTACTTC
J: TRBJ2-1; size: NA; V: TRBV4-2; D: NA; CDR3: CASSHPGGLERVLRYEQFF; DNA: TGTGCCAGCAGCCACCCCGGAGGACTGGAACGGGTCCTTCGATACGAGCAGTTCTTC
J: TRBJ2-7; size: NA; V: TRBV18; D: TRBD1; CDR3: CASSPQTGGRSYEQYF; DNA: TGTGCCAGCTCACCGCAGACAGGGGGGAGATCCTACGAGCAGTACTTC
J: TRBJ2-1; size: NA; V: TRBV4-2; D: NA; CDR3: CASSHYVSGGTYNEQFF; DNA: TGTGCCAGCAGCCATTACGTTAGCGGAGGGACCTACAATGAGCAGTTCTTC
J: TRBJ2-7; size: NA; V: TRBV3-1/TRBV3-2; D: NA; CDR3: CASSPGYPRTYEQYF; DNA: TGTGCCAGCAGCCCAGGGTACCCGAGGACCTACGAGCAGTACTTC
J: TRBJ2-7; size: NA; V: TRBV7-2; D: NA; CDR3: CASSKGAARGYEQYF; DNA: TGTGCCAGCAGCAAAGGGGCAGCCAGGGGATACGAGCAGTACTTC
J: TRBJ1-1; size: NA; V: TRBV7-3; D: NA; CDR3: CASSPLELLNTEAFF; DNA: TGTGCCAGCAGCCCCCTAGAGCTTTTGAACACTGAAGCTTTCTTT
J: TRBJ2-7; size: NA; V: TRBV6-5; D: TRBD1; CDR3: CASRTGGYEQYF; DNA: TGTGCCAGCAGGACAGGGGGCTACGAGCAGTACTTC
J: TRBJ2-1; size: NA; V: TRBV5-4; D: NA; CDR3: CASSLELLNEQFF; DNA: TGTGCCAGCAGCTTGGAACTTCTTAATGAGCAGTTCTTC
J: TRBJ2-7; size: NA; V: TRBV28; D: NA; CDR3: CASSVNEQYF; DNA: TGTGCCAGCAGTGTAAACGAGCAGTACTTC
J: TRBJ2-1; size: once; V: TRBV7-8; D: TRBD2; CDR3: CASSFFGGGNYNEQFF; DNA: TGTGCCAGCAGCTTTTTTGGCGGGGGGAACTACAATGAGCAGTTCTTC
J: TRBJ2-5; size: NA; V: TRBV7-8; D: NA; CDR3: CASSPRGLRETQYF; DNA: TGTGCCAGCAGCCCCAGGGGTCTGCGAGAGACCCAGTACTTC
J: TRBJ1-5; size: NA; V: TRBV6-6; D: TRBD1; CDR3: CASSYGTVSNQPQHF; DNA: TGTGCCAGCAGTTACGGGACAGTTAGCAATCAGCCCCAGCATTTT
J: TRBJ2-5; size: NA; V: TRBV5-1; D: NA; CDR3: CASSFQQQETQYF; DNA: TGCGCCAGCAGCTTCCAACAGCAAGAGACCCAGTACTTC
J: TRBJ2-1; size: NA; V: TRBV6-5; D: NA; CDR3: CATGRDNYNEQFF; DNA: TGTGCCACCGGCCGGGACAACTACAATGAGCAGTTCTTC
J: TRBJ2-5; size: NA; V: TRBV7-3; D: NA; CDR3: CASSLYARETQYF; DNA: TGTGCCAGCAGCTTATACGCCCGGGAGACCCAGTACTTC
J: TRBJ2-2; size: NA; V: TRBV5-1; D: TRBD2; CDR3: CASSLAAGGPTGELFF; DNA: TGCGCCAGCAGCTTGGCGGCGGGAGGACCTACCGGGGAGCTGTTTTTT
J: TRBJ2-5; size: NA; V: TRBV30; D: NA; CDR3: CAWSVLPGIGTQYF; DNA: TGTGCCTGGAGTGTACTGCCCGGGATCGGGACCCAGTACTTC
J: TRBJ2-3; size: NA; V: TRBV18; D: TRBD1; CDR3: CATRAGGPGDTQYF; DNA: TGTGCCACCCGCGCAGGGGGTCCGGGAGATACGCAGTATTTT
J: TRBJ2-7; size: NA; V: TRBV27; D: NA; CDR3: CASSSDSYGSYEQYF; DNA: TGTGCCAGCAGTTCCGACTCATACGGCTCCTACGAGCAGTACTTC
J: TRBJ1-2; size: NA; V: TRBV5-1; D: NA; CDR3: CASRADSLYGYTF; DNA: TGCGCCAGCAGGGCGGACAGCCTCTATGGCTACACCTTC
J: TRBJ2-5; size: NA; V: TRBV30; D: TRBD2; CDR3: CAWSGGLAGGQETQYF; DNA: TGTGCCTGGAGTGGCGGACTAGCGGGAGGACAAGAGACCCAGTACTTC
J: TRBJ1-6; size: NA; V: TRBV5-1; D: NA; CDR3: CASSFSSGVGSPLHF; DNA: TGCGCCAGCAGCTTCTCCTCAGGCGTAGGTTCACCCCTCCACTTT
J: TRBJ2-7; size: NA; V: TRBV29-1; D: TRBD1; CDR3: CSVEEVTGGQDEQYF; DNA: TGCAGCGTTGAAGAAGTTACAGGGGGCCAGGACGAGCAGTACTTC
J: TRBJ2-1; size: NA; V: TRBV7-6; D: TRBD2; CDR3: CASSRRVATSGSSYNEQFF; DNA: TGTGCCAGCAGCAGAAGAGTAGCGACTAGCGGGAGCTCCTACAATGAGCAGTTCTTC
J: TRBJ2-7; size: NA; V: TRBV7-2; D: NA; CDR3: CASSLDRATYEQYF; DNA: TGTGCCAGCAGCTTAGACAGGGCTACCTACGAGCAGTACTTC
J: TRBJ2-3; size: NA; V: TRBV20-1; D: NA; CDR3: CSAIKTDTQYF; DNA: TGCAGTGCTATTAAAACAGATACGCAGTATTTT
J: TRBJ2-1; size: NA; V: TRBV30; D: TRBD2; CDR3: CAGSSGSYNEQFF; DNA: TGTGCCGGGTCTAGCGGCTCCTACAATGAGCAGTTCTTC
J: TRBJ2-5; size: NA; V: TRBV9; D: TRBD2; CDR3: CASSVGAGGETQYF; DNA: TGTGCCAGCAGCGTAGGAGCCGGGGGGGAGACCCAGTACTTC
J: TRBJ2-7; size: NA; V: TRBV6-1; D: NA; CDR3: CASSEAGQGRLYEQYF; DNA: TGTGCCAGCAGTGAAGCGGGGCAGGGCCGGCTCTACGAGCAGTACTTC
J: TRBJ2-1; size: NA; V: TRBV15; D: TRBD2; CDR3: CATSRDAGGTYNEQFF; DNA: TGTGCCACCAGCAGAGATGCGGGGGGAACCTACAATGAGCAGTTCTTC
J: TRBJ1-2; size: NA; V: TRBV19; D: NA; CDR3: CASSISDSRSYGYTF; DNA: TGTGCCAGTAGTATCTCCGACAGTCGGAGCTATGGCTACACCTTC
J: TRBJ2-5; size: NA; V: TRBV5-1; D: NA; CDR3: CASSLVTGEVETQYF; DNA: TGCGCCAGCAGCTTGGTCACGGGAGAGGTGGAGACCCAGTACTTC
J: TRBJ2-7; size: NA; V: TRBV7-3; D: TRBD2; CDR3: CASSSGSSYEQYF; DNA: TGTGCCAGCAGCAGCGGGAGCTCCTACGAGCAGTACTTC
J: TRBJ1-1; size: NA; V: TRBV7-2; D: NA; CDR3: CASSFSTVNTEAFF; DNA: TGTGCCAGCAGCTTCTCCACAGTGAACACTGAAGCTTTCTTT
J: TRBJ2-7; size: NA; V: TRBV27; D: NA; CDR3: CASSPPSDEQYF; DNA: TGTGCCAGCAGTCCGCCTTCGGACGAGCAGTACTTC
J: TRBJ2-1; size: NA; V: TRBV14; D: TRBD2; CDR3: CASSQGGSGGQKEQFF; DNA: TGTGCCAGCAGCCAGGGGGGATCGGGAGGGCAAAAAGAGCAGTTCTTC
J: TRBJ1-5; size: NA; V: TRBV5-1; D: TRBD1; CDR3: CASRLDRASNQPQHF; DNA: TGCGCCAGCAGGTTGGACAGGGCAAGCAATCAGCCCCAGCATTTT
J: TRBJ2-5; size: once; V: TRBV7-2; D: TRBD1; CDR3: CASSSEGTAQETQYF; DNA: TGTGCCAGCAGCTCCGAGGGGACAGCCCAAGAGACCCAGTACTTC